The clone carrying this T cell receptor beta chain was counted once. The sample comes from a study of blood T cell repertoires in COVID-19. As for the study in general: Sites across the United States, Italy and Spain contributed samples from acute and convalescent COVID-19.

Germline V lookup: CDR1 SGHRS, CDR2 YFSETQ. The CDR3 runs 16 residues. V lost 4 bases to trimming and J lost 4 bases; unmatched junction nucleotides: 9. Authors' processing steps: Reference gene primer amplification in the assay estimated nucleated cell counts. Clones were read by immunoSEQ multiplex PCR, and TCRdb kept only the in-frame ones, dropping some. The V and J calls and clone size come from that table; D and trimming were worked out from the DNA. Of approximately 51,000 clones in the sample, about 85% were seen once. This sequence originates from a human donor in a cohort sampled during active COVID-19. Sequencing input: peripheral blood. The chain couples TRBV5-1 to TRBJ2-5; 11 bases match TRBD2. The CDR3 spells CASSGPSGRPGETQYF. Written as DNA, the CDR3 is TGCGCCAGCAGCGGTCCTAGCGGGAGGCCTGGAGAGACCCAGTACTTC.